This T cell receptor (beta chain) stems from a study of cytomegalovirus exposure and HLA in healthy donors. General study findings and limits: CMV serostatus was the sole immune exposure information available. For most TCR beta V segments, an earlier analysis put the productive rate at about 87% or about 30% of the time.

A multiplex PCR was run with 60 Vbeta primers and 13 Jbeta primers. The assay was immunoSEQ multiplex PCR, and TCRdb's table has in-frame clones only and misses some. Here the sample spans some 98,000 clones, more than 60% being singletons. Healthy bone marrow donors made up the donor group. In regard to this clone: Its antigen is currently unknown.

The V end was cut by 1 base, the J end by 8 bases, with 8 bases between. CDR1 and CDR2 from the germline V gene are MGHRA and YSYEKL. CDR3 length: 13 amino acids. Sequencing was done on a sample of PBMCs. The V gene is TRBV4-1, the J gene TRBJ1-4; D is unresolved. The sequence derives from a man between 45 and 60 years old in good health and CMV-seronegative. The chain's CDR3 is CASSQVEREKLFF. DNA for the CDR3: TGCGCCAGCAGCCAAGTCGAGCGGGAAAAACTGTTTTTT.